This TCR beta chain was profiled in a study of beta chain features in type 1 diabetes (dated by TCRdb to between 2018 and 2020). Concerning the study at large: No differences in mean age, gender distribution, total cell number or subset yield were found between patients and healthy donors. Across all samples, around 99 million sorted cells were examined, and cell number per subset correlated strongly with RNA yield. The study compared the TCRB repertoires of sorted circulating CD4+ T cell subsets in recently diagnosed type 1 diabetes patients with those in matched healthy donors. Regulatory and stem cell-like memory subsets were obtained from only 8 patients and roughly 8 healthy donors, while naive and central memory subsets were obtained from all 30 or so donors.

The entire amount of isolated RNA was reverse transcribed using the High Capacity cDNA Reverse Transcription Kit, so the sequenced TCRB transcripts were expressed ones. Deep immunoSEQ sequencing was applied to naive, central memory and regulatory T cell samples, giving an average of roughly 3.5 million total reads per sample. Sorted cells were lysed in RLT buffer, and RNA was extracted using DNase-treated RNeasy Micro or Mini kits according to cell number. To prevent cross-contamination, each cell subset was processed individually, whereas patient and healthy donor samples were processed jointly. Using the immunoSEQ multiplex PCR, TCRB sequences were amplified from cDNA into 87-bp fragments spanning the CDR3 region. Sequencing of the amplicons was done on the Illumina HiSeq platform. The paper's processing steps were these. PCR bias was computationally corrected using synthetic template baselines, reads within Hamming distance 2 were collapsed, and singletons that could not be merged were discarded. Reads were aligned to IMGT to assign V, D and J genes, CDR3 length, and insertions or deletions at six rearrangement sites. Clonotype counts were normalized to sorted cell number within each subset before computing true diversity and Gini coefficients with the tcR R package. The overlap coefficient, calculated on TCRB nucleotide sequences, was used to measure repertoire sharing. As a proxy for the pre-selection repertoire, out-of-frame TCRB sequences from naive cells were analyzed. TCRdb holds this immuneACCESS table with in-frame rearrangements only. Some clones are missing; in checked studies, unresolved V genes explain under half, and the rest has no known cause. V, J and clone size are taken as reported in that table, and D and trimming were inferred from the DNA itself. This sample has under 800,000 clones in its table, and 15% to 17% of those were observed once. Clones ranked in the top ten supply around 0.1% of the sample.

Broad study findings and their caveats: Shorter templates might be favored by PCR, yet because patient and control samples were amplified and corrected together, any such skew would affect both groups equally. Patients with type 1 diabetes made fewer insertions and deleted more nucleotides at VDJ recombination sites, implying thymic rearrangement abnormalities. HLA sub-analyses involved small numbers of individuals, so any influence of HLA type on TCRB rearrangement remained unresolved. Because cDNA was sequenced instead of genomic DNA, activated cells with high expression could be over-represented, although the groups did not differ in activation or CD3 levels. A moderate but significant shortening of TCRB CDR3 length was observed in type 1 diabetes patients in all four CD4+ subsets. Naive, central memory and regulatory TCRB repertoires appeared to be more alike among patients than among healthy donors.

This clone occurred a few times. Its antigen is currently not known. The junction departs from the called germline gene at one end, perhaps through a read error. From each donor, a single peripheral blood sample of about 120 mL on average was drawn into heparinised tubes. A BD FACSAria II and a panel including CD45RO, CCR7, CD25, CD127, CD95 and CD27 were used to sort naive, central memory, regulatory and stem cell-like memory CD4+ T cells. Every sorted population had a purity above 95%. PBMCs were isolated immediately by Lymphoprep density gradient centrifugation and stained directly without culture. Samples were stained and sorted in pairs, with one healthy donor and one patient per experiment, so that batch effects were minimized. The CDR3 spans 16 residues, from the cysteine through the phenylalanine. Only the CDR3 region is kept as DNA, spanning 48 bases read in frame from base 1. According to the germline V gene, CDR1 reads SGHRS and CDR2 reads YFSETQ.

The sequence was collected from a man between 18 and 35 years old in good health. The sequenced sample consisted of naive CD4+ T cells from blood. The cell subset or site tag for this specimen amounts to: true naive CD4+ T cells. The chain uses TRBV5-1 and TRBJ2-1; 9 nucleotides in the junction match TRBD2. The sequenced DNA: TGCGTCAGCAGTAACCCCGGACTAGCGACCTACAATGAGCAGTTCTTC. It specifies CVSSNPGLATYNEQFF.